This T cell receptor (beta chain) was retrieved from a study of cytomegalovirus exposure and HLA in healthy donors. Worth noting for this clone: Its antigen is unknown.

General study points: Most TCR beta V segments were productive about 87% or about 30% of the time in an earlier analysis.

V gave up 5 bases and J gave up 6 bases, with 11 bases separating them. CDR1 and CDR2 (germline): MDHEN, SYDVKM. This CDR3 spans 12 amino acids. In the PCR, 60 Vbeta and 13 Jbeta primers were used. Clones were sequenced by immunoSEQ multiplex PCR, and TCRdb holds only the in-frame ones, with some missing. The repertoire includes 64,000 or so clones, approximately 85% of them detected once, and about 10% sits in the top ten. V and J are TRBV28 and TRBJ2-7; D is ambiguous. The sequence was obtained from a female donor in good health and CMV-seronegative. The sequenced sample was PBMCs. CDR3 residues: CASSPNRGEQYF. The CDR3 DNA sequence: TGTGCCAGCAGTCCAAATAGAGGCGAGCAGTACTTC.